The next 32 T cell receptor beta chains were all read from a single sample in a study of cytomegalovirus exposure and HLA in healthy donors. The primer mix had 60 Vbeta and 13 Jbeta primers. The data were produced by immunoSEQ multiplex PCR, yet TCRdb's version contains in-frame clones alone and is incomplete. The table shows over 100,000 clones, with approximately 77% occurring only once. Sequencing was carried out using PBMCs. These TCRs come from a woman aged 40 to 49 in good health and CMV-seronegative.

This clone has only a few counts. Other nucleotide sequences from this sample produce the same CDR3. The V and J genes are TRBV10-3 and TRBJ1-2, with 8 bases matching TRBD1. From germline, CDR1 is ENHRY and CDR2 SYGVKD. CDR3 length equals 14 residues. V dropped 0 bases and J dropped 8; count of bases not matched to a gene: 5. The chain's CDR3 is CAISESGQGYGYTF. The CDR3 bases are TGTGCCATCAGTGAGTCAGGACAGGGCTACGGCTACACCTTC.

This sequence joins TRBV4-3 and TRBJ2-3, with a weak D call TRBD2 (5 bases). Germline V gene data show CDR1 as LGHNA and CDR2 as YSLEER. V gave up 4 bases and J gave up 3 bases, with 17 bases separating them. This CDR3 contains 16 residues. CDR3 DNA sequence: TGCGCCAGCAGCCTCCAAGCCCGGACTGGAACAGATACGCAGTATTTT. Protein product: CASSLQARTGTDTQYF.

The chain links TRBV29-1 to TRBJ1-4, with unresolved D. CDR3 length equals 13 residues. V was pared by 6 bases and J by 3 bases, with 11 bases between. Per germline, CDR1 SQVTM and CDR2 ANQGSEA. DNA of the CDR3: TGCAGCGTCGCGGGCAGACCTAATGAAAAACTGTTTTTT. Translation gives CSVAGRPNEKLFF.

The chain carries TRBV6-5 and TRBJ1-5; maybe TRBD1 (5 bases). V was pared by 7 bases and J by 2 bases, with 9 bases between. Germline V gene lookup returns CDR1 MNHEY and CDR2 SVGAGI. The CDR3 is 13 amino acids. CDR3 DNA: TGTGCCAGCACCGGGGGGGGCAATCAGCCCCAGCATTTT. Protein: CASTGGGNQPQHF.

This clone showed up just a few times. This chain uses TRBV30 with TRBJ1-2, with 7 bases aligning to TRBD1. CDR1 GTSNPN and CDR2 SVGIG come from the germline V gene (reference sequence). The trim removed 4 bases at V and 2 bases at J, leaving 1 base unmatched. This CDR3 comprises 12 residues. As DNA, the CDR3 is TGTGCCTGGAACAGGGGAAACTATGGCTACACCTTC. It encodes CAWNRGNYGYTF.

The J gene is TRBJ1-4, the V gene TRBV2; D is unclear. The CDR3 has 14 amino acids. V was pared by 5 bases and J by 5 bases, with 12 bases between. Germline CDR1 is SNHLY and CDR2 is FYNNEI. This chain's CDR3 is CASSRTALNEKLFF. In DNA form, the CDR3 reads TGTGCCAGCAGTAGGACTGCCTTAAATGAAAAACTGTTTTTT.

The chain couples TRBV4-2 to TRBJ2-1; the D gene is possibly TRBD2 (6 bases). Trimming left V 4 bases short and J 8 bases short, with 21 bases between. Germline V lookup: CDR1 LGHNA, CDR2 YNFKEQ. The CDR3 contains 16 residues. In nucleotides, the CDR3 is TGTGCCAGCAGCCCCGAAAATAGACTAGATGGGGATGAGCAGTTCTTC. Amino acids: CASSPENRLDGDEQFF.

The chain combines TRBV11-1 with TRBJ1-6, with D possibly TRBD1 on 5 matching bases. Trimming removed 3 bases at V and 5 bases at J, with 8 bases between. The CDR3 totals 14 residues. Germline values: CDR1 SGHAT, CDR2 FQDESV (reference sequence). The CDR3 nucleotides are TGTGCCAGCAGCTTCAAGGGGAATAATTCACCCCTCCACTTT. This encodes CASSFKGNNSPLHF.

The chain combines TRBV9 with TRBJ1-2; D unclear. Germline V gene data show CDR1 as SGDLS and CDR2 as YYNGEE. Trimming shortened V by 4 bases and J by 8 bases, and 12 bases separated the two germline ends. The CDR3 is 12 residues long. CDR3 DNA: TGTGCCAGCAGCCGCAGCGCACTGGGCTACACCTTC. Its protein product is CASSRSALGYTF.

The chain joins TRBV30 to TRBJ2-2; possibly TRBD2 for D (5 bases). CDR3 length: 14 amino acids. Trimming removed 4 bases from V and 4 bases from J, with 13 bases in between. Per germline, CDR1 GTSNPN and CDR2 SVGIG (reference sequence). CDR3 DNA sequence: TGTGCCTGGAACCCGTGGGAGAGCACCGGGGAGCTGTTTTTT. Protein sequence: CAWNPWESTGELFF.

V is TRBV9 and J is TRBJ1-6, with 8 bases that match TRBD1. Germline CDR1 reads SGDLS; CDR2 reads YYNGEE. V trimming: 0 bases; J trimming: 5 bases; junction bases outside the gene matches: 1. The CDR3 consists of 15 residues. CDR3 bases: TGTGCCAGCAGCGTAGGGACAGGGAATAATTCACCCCTCCACTTT. This gives the protein CASSVGTGNNSPLHF.

The rearrangement links TRBV29-1 to TRBJ1-1; D is possibly TRBD1 (6 bases). The V end was cut by 6 bases, the J end by 5 bases, with 19 bases between. Germline CDR1 SQVTM, CDR2 ANQGSEA. CDR3 size: 14 residues. The CDR3 loop reads CSVPRGGGQTEAFF. The CDR3 DNA reads TGCAGCGTACCAAGAGGGGGAGGGCAAACTGAAGCTTTCTTT.

V gene TRBV11-2 combines with J gene TRBJ1-1; perhaps TRBD1 as D (5 bases). The V end was cut by 0 bases, the J end by 10 bases, with 12 bases between. Per germline, CDR1 SGHAT and CDR2 FQNNGV. This CDR3 region has 13 residues. CDR3 protein: CASSLDKGMVAFF. The CDR3 bases are TGTGCCAGCAGCTTAGACAAGGGGATGGTAGCTTTCTTT.

The rearrangement links TRBV27 to TRBJ1-2; the D gene is possibly TRBD1 (6 bases). The CDR3 runs 13 residues. CDR1 and CDR2 from the germline V gene are MNHEY and SMNVEV (reference sequence). The ends were cut back, 4 bases at V and 8 bases at J, with 14 bases in the middle. CDR3 in DNA: TGTGCCAGCAGTTATACGACAGGAGGAGGCTACACCTTC. This sequence encodes CASSYTTGGGYTF.

J is TRBJ1-6 and V is TRBV2, with TRBD1 matching 10 bases. The CDR3 is made up of 15 amino acids. J lost 9 bases, V lost 11 bases, and 13 bases had no gene match. The germline CDR1 and CDR2 sequences are SNHLY and FYNNEI. CDR3 DNA: TGTGCCGGATCTGGAGGGGACAGGGGTAGTTCACCCCTCCACTTT. Its translation is CAGSGGDRGSSPLHF.

The rearrangement uses TRBV6-1 and TRBJ2-1; 12 nucleotides agree with TRBD1. V lost 4 bases, J lost 4 bases, and 5 bases stayed unmatched. The CDR3 is 16 residues long. In germline, CDR1 is MNHNS, CDR2 SASEGT. CDR3 DNA sequence: TGTGCCAGCAGTGGCCGGGACAGGGGGCTTTACAATGAGCAGTTCTTC. Protein sequence: CASSGRDRGLYNEQFF.

The chain employs TRBV19 and TRBJ1-1; no reliable D call. Trimming left V 8 bases short and J 1 base short, with 8 bases between. Germline V lookup: CDR1 LNHDA, CDR2 SQIVND (reference sequence). The CDR3 loop spans 12 amino acids. CDR3 nucleotides: TGTGCCAGTGGCGGCAGGAACACTGAAGCTTTCTTT. Its protein is CASGGRNTEAFF.

This clone was seen just once. This rearrangement joins TRBV6-6 to TRBJ1-2; 8 bases fit TRBD1. CDR1 is MNHNY and CDR2 is SVGAGI in the germline V gene (reference sequence). The CDR3 consists of 14 residues. V lost 0 bases, J lost 7 bases, and 4 bases stayed unmatched. The CDR3 DNA is TGTGCCAGCAGTTACTCACAGGGGGTACTTGGCTACACCTTC. Its translation: CASSYSQGVLGYTF.

The chain carries TRBV28 and TRBJ1-1, with D possibly TRBD1 on 5 matching bases. Trimming left V 4 bases short and J 7 bases short, with 13 bases between. The CDR3 has 13 amino acids. Per germline, CDR1 MDHEN and CDR2 SYDVKM. The CDR3 sequence is CASSSPDRYEAFF. The CDR3 nucleotides read TGTGCCAGCAGTTCTCCCGACAGATATGAAGCTTTCTTT. Variable domain in full (rest from reference TRBV28 and TRBJ1-1): DVKVTQSSRYLVKRTGEKVFLECVQDMDHENMFWYRQDPGLGLRLIYFSYDVKMKEKGDIPEGYSVSREKKERFSLILESASTNQTSMYLCASSSPDRYEAFFGQGTRLTVV.

This rearrangement joins TRBV6-5 to TRBJ1-5; D is possibly TRBD1 (5 bases). CDR3 length: 14 residues. Between the trimmed V and J ends, which lost 6 bases and 7 bases, there was a span of 16 bases. Germline V lookup: CDR1 MNHEY, CDR2 SVGAGI. The CDR3 reads CASSQSRVGQPQHF. CDR3 nucleotide sequence: TGTGCCAGCAGCCAAAGCAGGGTAGGGCAGCCCCAGCATTTT.

The chain recombines TRBV7-9 with TRBJ1-5; tentative D call: TRBD1 (6 bases). The CDR3 is 16 amino acids. With 2 bases removed from V and 6 bases from J, the gap between germline ends came to 17 bases. Germline V gene lookup returns CDR1 SEHNR and CDR2 FQNEAQ (reference sequence). The CDR3 here is CASSLFTGIGTQPQHF. CDR3 in DNA: TGTGCCAGCAGCTTATTCACAGGGATCGGCACTCAGCCCCAGCATTTT.

This chain connects TRBV15 to TRBJ1-4; D is uncertain. The V end was cut by 0 bases, the J end by 8 bases, with 7 bases between. Germline loops: CDR1 LNHNV, CDR2 YYDKDF (reference sequence). The CDR3 covers 13 residues. Here the CDR3 DNA reads TGTGCCACCAGCAGAGATCTGAGAGAAAAACTGTTTTTT. Protein sequence: CATSRDLREKLFF.

The rearrangement uses TRBV7-9 and TRBJ1-2, with TRBD1 matching 9 bases. Germline V gives CDR1 SEHNR, CDR2 FQNEAQ (reference sequence). CDR3 length: 13 amino acids. Trimming removed 5 bases from V and 4 bases from J; junction bases left unmatched: 2. The CDR3 spells CASSRDRVYGYTF. CDR3 DNA sequence: TGTGCCAGCAGCAGGGACAGGGTCTATGGCTACACCTTC.

The chain combines TRBV7-9 with TRBJ1-4; D gene ambiguous. The CDR3 loop spans 15 amino acids. Germline values: CDR1 SEHNR, CDR2 FQNEAQ (reference sequence). V lost 8 bases and J lost 2, with 15 bases in between. CDR3 in DNA: TGTGCCAGCGGGGAGATAAAAATCACTAATGAAAAACTGTTTTTT. Protein sequence: CASGEIKITNEKLFF.

The rearrangement uses TRBV2 and TRBJ1-6; TRBD1 is a possible D gene (6 bases). The CDR3 consists of 15 residues. In germline, CDR1 is SNHLY, CDR2 FYNNEI. V was trimmed by 4 bases and J by 8 bases, leaving 15 bases between them. The chain's CDR3 is CASSVKGHSDSPLHF. In nucleotides, the CDR3 is TGTGCCAGCAGTGTAAAGGGACATAGCGATTCACCCCTCCACTTT.

This chain links TRBV14 with TRBJ1-6; the D gene is possibly TRBD1 (5 bases). Germline V CDR1 and CDR2: SGHDN, FVKESK. The V gene lost 4 bases and the J gene lost 10 bases, with 14 bases spanning the gap. The CDR3 consists of 14 residues. The CDR3 region has the DNA TGTGCCAGCAGCCCAGAGGGGAGAGTCTCACCCCTCCACTTT. Translating it yields CASSPEGRVSPLHF.

This clone turned up a few times. CDR3 residues: CASSLSHGQGYSNQPQHF. The DNA of the CDR3 is TGCGCCAGCAGCCTTAGCCATGGACAGGGTTATAGCAATCAGCCCCAGCATTTT. The rearrangement uses TRBV4-3 and TRBJ1-5, with 8 bases aligning to TRBD1. The trim removed 4 bases at V and 0 bases at J, leaving 11 bases unmatched. The germline CDR1 and CDR2 sequences are LGHNA and YSLEER. The CDR3 totals 18 residues.

This chain links TRBV6-6 with TRBJ2-2; 11 bases map to TRBD1. V was clipped by 4 bases and J by 4 bases; unmatched bases: 5. Germline CDR1 and CDR2: MNHNY and SVGAGI (reference sequence). This CDR3 is built from 16 residues. The CDR3 region has the DNA TGTGCCAGCAGTTGGGGGACAGGGGGGACCACCGGGGAGCTGTTTTTT. This translates into CASSWGTGGTTGELFF.

This clone was seen ten or more times. The rearrangement uses TRBV7-9 and TRBJ1-2, with 8 bases matching TRBD1. This CDR3 has 14 amino acids. Trimming took 5 bases from V and 6 from J; bases not matched to a gene: 8. From germline, CDR1 is SEHNR and CDR2 FQNEAQ (reference sequence). The CDR3 nucleotides are TGTGCCAGCAGCCCAGCAGGGGGCGGTAATGGCTACACCTTC. It is translated as CASSPAGGGNGYTF.

The V and J genes are TRBV6-6 and TRBJ1-5; D unresolved. Between the trimmed V and J ends, which lost 0 bases and 3 bases, there was a span of 9 bases. Germline V gene data show CDR1 as MNHNY and CDR2 as SVGAGI (reference sequence). This CDR3 comprises 15 residues. The CDR3 nucleotides are TGTGCCAGCAGTTACTCGAAACAGATCAATCAGCCCCAGCATTTT. It codes for CASSYSKQINQPQHF.

The table lists this clone with a few counts. The rearrangement links TRBV4-1 to TRBJ2-1; TRBD1 matches at 8 bases. V dropped 4 bases and J dropped 0; count of bases not matched to a gene: 11. Per germline, CDR1 MGHRA and CDR2 YSYEKL. This CDR3 has 18 amino acids. CDR3: CASSPNHRGKGSYNEQFF. The CDR3 DNA sequence: TGCGCCAGCAGCCCGAATCACAGGGGGAAGGGCTCCTACAATGAGCAGTTCTTC.

V and J are TRBV30 and TRBJ1-6; TRBD1 matches at 7 bases. The junction had 2 bases not matched to a gene; V was cut back by 5 bases and J by 4 bases. The germline V gene encodes CDR1 GTSNPN and CDR2 SVGIG (reference sequence). This CDR3 has 13 residues. The CDR3 region is CAWEGQYNSPLHF. The CDR3 nucleotides read TGTGCCTGGGAGGGACAGTATAATTCACCCCTCCACTTT.